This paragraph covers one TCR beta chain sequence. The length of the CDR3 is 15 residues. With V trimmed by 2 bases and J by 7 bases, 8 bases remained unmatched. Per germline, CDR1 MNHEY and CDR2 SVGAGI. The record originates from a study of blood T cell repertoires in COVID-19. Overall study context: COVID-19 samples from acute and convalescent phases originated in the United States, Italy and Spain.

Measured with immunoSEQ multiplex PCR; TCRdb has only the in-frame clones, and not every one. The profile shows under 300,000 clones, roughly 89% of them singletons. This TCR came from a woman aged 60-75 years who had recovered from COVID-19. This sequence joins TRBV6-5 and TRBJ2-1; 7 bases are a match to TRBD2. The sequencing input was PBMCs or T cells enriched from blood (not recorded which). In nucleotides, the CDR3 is TGTGCCAGCAGTTACGAAGCGGGAACGGGAAATGAGCAGTTCTTC. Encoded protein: CASSYEAGTGNEQFF.